This TCR beta chain was identified in a study of blood T cell repertoires in COVID-19. Per the germline V gene, CDR1 is MDHEN and CDR2 is SYDVKM. Trimming took 5 bases from V and 2 from J; bases not matched to a gene: 9. The CDR3 is 15 amino acids. Assay: immunoSEQ multiplex PCR; the TCRdb copy retains only in-frame clones and omits some. The data show around 400,000 clones, with roughly nine tenths seen just once and about 1.2% held by the top ten. V and J are TRBV28 and TRBJ2-7; TRBD1 matches 7 bases. The sequence derives from a man in his forties with acute or convalescent COVID-19. The sample taken for sequencing was peripheral blood. The CDR3 is CASSGRDRTPYEQYF. The CDR3 region has the DNA TGTGCCAGCAGTGGCCGGGACAGAACACCCTACGAGCAGTACTTC.